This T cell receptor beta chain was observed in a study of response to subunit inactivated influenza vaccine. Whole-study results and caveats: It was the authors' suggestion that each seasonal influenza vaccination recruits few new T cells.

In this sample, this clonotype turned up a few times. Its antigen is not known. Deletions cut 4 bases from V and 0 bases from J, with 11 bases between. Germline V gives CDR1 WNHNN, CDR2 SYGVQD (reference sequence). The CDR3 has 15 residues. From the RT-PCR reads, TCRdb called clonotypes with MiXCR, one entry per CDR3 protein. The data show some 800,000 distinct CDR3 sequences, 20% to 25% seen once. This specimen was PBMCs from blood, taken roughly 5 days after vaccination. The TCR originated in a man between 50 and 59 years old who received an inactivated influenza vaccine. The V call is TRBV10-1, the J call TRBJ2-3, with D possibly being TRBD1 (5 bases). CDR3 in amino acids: CASSVIQGSTDTQYF. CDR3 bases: TGCGCCAGCAGTGTAATTCAGGGTAGCACAGATACGCAGTATTTT.